The clone carrying this T cell receptor (beta chain) appeared a few times. No antigen is known for it. The CDR3 has 15 residues. The V gene lost 3 bases and the J gene lost 2 bases, with 13 bases spanning the gap. Germline assignment: CDR1 MNHEY and CDR2 SVGAGI. These data come from a study of beta chain features in type 1 diabetes. A sort by CD45RO/CCR7/CD25/CD127/CD95/CD27 yielded CD4+ naive, central memory, regulatory and stem cell-like memory cells. Expressed TCRB transcripts got sequenced, as all isolated RNA was reverse transcribed. Clones were read by immunoSEQ multiplex PCR, and TCRdb kept only the in-frame ones, dropping some. The sample records under 400,000 clones, roughly an eighth being singletons. Overall study results and limits: There was a possibility that cDNA sequencing over-represented cells with high TCR expression. People with Type 1 diabetes carried modestly yet significantly shorter TCRB CDR3s in all four CD4+ subsets. Any role of HLA type in TCRB rearrangement remained unresolved here.

This clonotype was obtained from a young man in good health. This chain uses TRBV6-5 with TRBJ2-5; possibly TRBD2 for D (5 bases). Source material: naive CD4+ T cells from blood. CDR3 DNA sequence: TGTGCCAGCAGTTATGGGAGTCAGAAACAAGAGACCCAGTACTTC. Protein: CASSYGSQKQETQYF.